Sequencing of this TCR beta chain was carried out in a study of T cells in Graves' hyperthyroidism and ophthalmopathy. Whole-study findings and limits: The blood repertoire included most of the expanded thyroid clonotypes above 0.001. A median about 6.2 months before onset, the model predicted ophthalmopathy.

The source material, RNA transcripts, was used to amplify TCR beta CDR3 regions. The HTBI primer set served for first-round RT-PCR of the TCR CDR3. A single record per CDR3 protein comes from TCRdb applying MiXCR to the multiplex PCR reads. Of 500,000 to 650,000 distinct CDR3 sequences listed, roughly 18% are singletons. Clinical symptoms, serum thyroxine, TRAb, thyroid ultrasound and orbital computed tomography informed diagnoses. There are many counts of this clonotype. Antigen: not known. Germline V gene sequence: CDR1 SNHLY, CDR2 FYNNEI. CDR3 size: 15 residues. J lost 5 bases, V lost 4 bases, and 8 bases had no gene match.

The sample was blood. V gene TRBV2 combines with J gene TRBJ1-1, with 9 bases lining up with TRBD1. This TCR derives from a woman aged 18-29 years with Graves' ophthalmopathy. CDR3 sequence: CASSGTGGVITEAFF. As DNA, the CDR3 is TGTGCCAGCAGTGGTACAGGGGGCGTGATTACTGAAGCTTTCTTT.